The sequence of this T cell receptor (beta chain) was determined in a study of cytomegalovirus exposure and HLA in healthy donors. The study, taken as a whole, reports: TCR beta chains numbering more than 150 were designated cytomegalovirus-associated.

TCRdb's table, derived via immunoSEQ multiplex PCR, lists solely in-frame clones and lacks some. This sample carries 210,000 or so clones, 88% of them seen once, and the ten largest clones take 2.9%. Germline lookup yields CDR1 MNHEY and CDR2 SMNVEV (reference sequence). This CDR3 comprises 13 residues. V shed 0 bases and J shed 6 bases, with 7 bases lying between them. In regard to this clone: The antigen is undetermined.

The chain links TRBV27 to TRBJ2-3; perhaps TRBD2 as D (5 bases). The source material was PBMCs. This receptor was identified in a woman aged 18 to 35 in good health and CMV-seronegative. The CDR3 reads CASSLSRVDTQYF. The DNA of the CDR3 is TGTGCCAGCAGTTTATCGCGGGTGGATACGCAGTATTTT.